Listed here are 10 T cell receptor beta chains from one sample, sequenced in a study of blood T cell repertoires in COVID-19. TCRdb keeps only in-frame clones here, not all; method: immunoSEQ multiplex PCR. The table includes some 300,000 clones, around 90% detected once. The material sequenced was PBMCs or T cells enriched from blood (not recorded which). These receptor sequences come from a woman in her 40s who had recovered from COVID-19.

The chain uses TRBV5-1 and TRBJ1-1, with TRBD1 matching 11 bases. CDR1 SGHRS and CDR2 YFSETQ come from the germline V gene. V lost 5 bases, J lost 5 bases, and 11 bases stayed unmatched. The CDR3 extends over 16 amino acids. CDR3 in amino acids: CASRWTGGVGRTEAFF. The CDR3 nucleotides are TGCGCCAGCAGATGGACAGGGGGCGTGGGGAGGACTGAAGCTTTCTTT.

This sequence joins TRBV29-1 and TRBJ1-4; D gene unclear. The CDR3 loop spans 14 amino acids. V was clipped by 6 bases and J by 8 bases, with 19 bases between them. CDR1 and CDR2 (germline): SQVTM, ANQGSEA. The CDR3 protein is CSVPSKHSFEKLFF. CDR3 bases: TGCAGCGTCCCGTCGAAGCACAGTTTCGAAAAACTGTTTTTT.

The chain combines TRBV2 with TRBJ1-1; 7 nucleotides line up with TRBD1. Germline V gives CDR1 SNHLY, CDR2 FYNNEI. The CDR3 extends over 14 amino acids. V lost 8 bases and J lost 5; bases outside the gene matches: 11. The DNA of the CDR3 is TGTGCCAGCCGTCCAGGGGGAGGTAGTACTGAAGCTTTCTTT. It encodes CASRPGGGSTEAFF.

The V call is TRBV5-1, the J call TRBJ2-7; no clear D. Germline CDR1 reads SGHRS; CDR2 reads YFSETQ. CDR3 size: 17 residues. Trimming took off 4 bases at V and 0 bases at J, with 20 bases between the two ends. The CDR3 reads CASSPISSAASSYEQYF. Here the CDR3 DNA reads TGCGCCAGCAGCCCGATAAGCAGCGCCGCTAGCTCCTACGAGCAGTACTTC. The full variable domain, in which reference TRBV5-1 and TRBJ2-7 provide the parts outside the CDR3, is KAGVTQTPRYLIKTRGQQVTLSCSPISGHRSVSWYQQTPGQGLQFLFEYFSETQRNKGNFPGRFSGRQFSNSRSEMNVSTLELGDSALYLCASSPISSAASSYEQYFGPGTRLTVT.

In this sample, this clone turned up once. The chain employs TRBV5-4 and TRBJ2-3; 10 nucleotides line up with TRBD2. Trimming took 3 bases from V and 2 from J; bases not matched to a gene: 9. The CDR3 totals 17 residues. Germline V gene data show CDR1 as SGHNT and CDR2 as YYREEE (reference sequence). The CDR3 here is CASSSGLADDFTDTQYF. The DNA of the CDR3 is TGTGCCAGCAGCTCCGGACTAGCGGACGACTTCACAGATACGCAGTATTTT. Complete variable domain (other parts from reference TRBV5-4 and TRBJ2-3): ETGVTQSPTHLIKTRGQQVTLRCSSQSGHNTVSWYQQALGQGPQFIFQYYREEENGRGNFPPRFSGLQFPNYSSELNVNALELDDSALYLCASSSGLADDFTDTQYFGPGTRLTVL.

The chain carries TRBV6-5 and TRBJ2-1, with TRBD2 matching 8 bases. The CDR3 contains 15 residues. CDR1 is MNHEY, CDR2 SVGAGI, per germline. The V segment lost 5 bases and the J segment 4 bases; nucleotides outside the gene matches: 7. CDR3 bases: TGTGCCAGCAGTCCGCACGGACTAGCTTACAATGAGCAGTTCTTC. Amino acid sequence: CASSPHGLAYNEQFF.

CDR3 nucleotide sequence: TGTGCCAGTAGTACCGGGGACAGTAGAGGAAACACCATATATTTT. Its translation: CASSTGDSRGNTIYF. This chain links TRBV19 with TRBJ1-3; TRBD1 aligns across 7 bases. The CDR3 totals 15 residues. Per the germline V gene, CDR1 is LNHDA and CDR2 is SQIVND (reference sequence). The ends lost 4 bases at V and 4 bases at J; junction bases unmatched: 7.

This chain joins TRBV27 and TRBJ2-1; TRBD1 aligns across 8 bases. Per germline, CDR1 MNHEY and CDR2 SMNVEV (reference sequence). Germline trimming cut 3 bases from V and 3 bases from J; bases unmatched to any gene: 13. CDR3 length: 18 amino acids. The CDR3 region has the DNA TGTGCCAGCAGTTTCCGGGCAGGGGGCCCACCTAGCTACAATGAGCAGTTCTTC. It encodes CASSFRAGGPPSYNEQFF.

This clone occurred once. In nucleotides, the CDR3 is TGTGCCAGCAGCGCAGGGATCAGAGAGACCCAGTACTTC. This sequence encodes CASSAGIRETQYF. The V gene is TRBV7-2, the J gene TRBJ2-5, with D tentatively TRBD1 (5 bases). The CDR3 consists of 13 residues. Germline V gene sequence: CDR1 SGHTA, CDR2 FQGNSA. Trimming took 5 bases from V and 4 from J, leaving 11 bases between them.

The rearrangement links TRBV10-3 to TRBJ1-2; TRBD1 matches at 7 bases. The V segment lost 4 bases and the J segment 7 bases; nucleotides outside the gene matches: 12. The CDR3 length is 15 residues. Germline CDR1 ENHRY, CDR2 SYGVKD. Written as DNA, the CDR3 is TGTGCCATCAGTGTTACCCAACAGGGGAGTGGTGGCTACACCTTC. Translation: CAISVTQQGSGGYTF.